The entry that follows covers one TCR beta chain sequence. The germline gene is not matched at one end of the junction; a read error may be the cause. This sample stems from a study of blood T cell repertoires in COVID-19. Whole-study context: Sites in the United States, Italy and Spain provided acute and convalescent COVID-19 samples. PBMCs, B-cell-depleted T cells, or T cells were the source of the cDNA or gDNA that made up the material.

The V gene's germline CDR1 is SNHLY and CDR2 FYNNEI. The CDR3 contains 15 residues. Source study methods: It was from reference gene primer amplification that nucleated cell counts were estimated. Libraries were prepared by immunoSEQ multiplex PCR; TCRdb keeps only in-frame clonotypes and omits some of them. V and J calls and clone size are given by that table; D and trimming were obtained from the DNA. The repertoire holds about 68,000 clones, with under 95% as singletons. The chain carries TRBV2 and TRBJ1-3; 9 nucleotides align to TRBD1. The receptor's source is an older woman with active COVID-19. The material sequenced was peripheral blood. The CDR3 region is CASREGTGQGNTIYF. The CDR3 nucleotides are TGTGCCAGCAGAGAAGGGACAGGGCAAGGAAACACCATATATTTT.